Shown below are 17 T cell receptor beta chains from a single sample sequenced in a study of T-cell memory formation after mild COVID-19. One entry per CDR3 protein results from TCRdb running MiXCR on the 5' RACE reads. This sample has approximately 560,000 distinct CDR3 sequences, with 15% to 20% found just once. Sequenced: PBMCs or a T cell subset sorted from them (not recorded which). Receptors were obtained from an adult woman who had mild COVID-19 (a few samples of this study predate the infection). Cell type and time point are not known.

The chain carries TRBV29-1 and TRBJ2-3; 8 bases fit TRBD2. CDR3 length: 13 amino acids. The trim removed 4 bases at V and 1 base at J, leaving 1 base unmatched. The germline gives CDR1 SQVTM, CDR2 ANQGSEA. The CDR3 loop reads CSVAGLGTDTQYF. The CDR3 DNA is TGCAGCGTTGCGGGACTAGGCACAGATACGCAGTATTTT.

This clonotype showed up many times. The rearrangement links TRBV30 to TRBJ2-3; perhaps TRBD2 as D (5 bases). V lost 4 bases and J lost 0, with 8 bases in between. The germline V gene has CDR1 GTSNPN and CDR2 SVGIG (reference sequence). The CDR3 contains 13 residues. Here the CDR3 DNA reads TGTGCCTGGACCCAGCGGAGCACAGATACGCAGTATTTT. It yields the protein CAWTQRSTDTQYF.

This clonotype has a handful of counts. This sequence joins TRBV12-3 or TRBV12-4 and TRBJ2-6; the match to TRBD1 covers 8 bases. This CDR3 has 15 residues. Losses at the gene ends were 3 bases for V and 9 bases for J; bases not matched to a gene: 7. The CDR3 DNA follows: TGTGCCAGCAGTTTTGGGGACAGGCCATACAACGTCCTGACTTTC. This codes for CASSFGDRPYNVLTF.

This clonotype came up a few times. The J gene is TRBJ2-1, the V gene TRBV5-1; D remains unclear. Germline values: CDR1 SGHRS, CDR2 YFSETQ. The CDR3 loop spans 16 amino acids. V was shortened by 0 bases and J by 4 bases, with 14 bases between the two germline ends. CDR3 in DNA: TGCGCCAGCAGCTTGGATTCTGGTGGTATTTACAATGAGCAGTTCTTC. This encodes CASSLDSGGIYNEQFF.

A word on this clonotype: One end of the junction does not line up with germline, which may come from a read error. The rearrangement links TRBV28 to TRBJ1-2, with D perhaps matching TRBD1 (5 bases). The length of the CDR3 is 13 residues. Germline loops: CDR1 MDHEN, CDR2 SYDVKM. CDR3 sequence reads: CAIVSGGLRQLNF. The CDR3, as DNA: TGTGCCATCGTTAGCGGGGGTCTGAGGCAATTAAACTTC.

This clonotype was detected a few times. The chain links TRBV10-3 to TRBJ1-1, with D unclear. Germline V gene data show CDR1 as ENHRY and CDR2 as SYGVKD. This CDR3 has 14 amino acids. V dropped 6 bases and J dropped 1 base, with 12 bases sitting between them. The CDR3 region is CAISGSGRNTEAFF. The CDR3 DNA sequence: TGTGCCATCAGCGGTTCCGGGAGGAACACTGAAGCTTTCTTT.

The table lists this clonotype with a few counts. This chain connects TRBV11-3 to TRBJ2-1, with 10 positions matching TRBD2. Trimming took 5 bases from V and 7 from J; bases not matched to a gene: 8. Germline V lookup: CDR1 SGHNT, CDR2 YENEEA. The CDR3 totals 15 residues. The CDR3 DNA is TGTGCCAGCAGCCTCCGAGCGGGAGGGGTAAATGAGCAGTTCTTC. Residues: CASSLRAGGVNEQFF.

The CDR3 here is CASKVTGHTTYEQYF. CDR3 in DNA: TGCGCCAGCAAGGTAACGGGACACACCACCTACGAGCAGTACTTC. The chain is built from TRBV5-1 and TRBJ2-7, with D perhaps TRBD1 (6 bases). The CDR3 consists of 15 residues. Per the germline V gene, CDR1 is SGHRS and CDR2 is YFSETQ. V was trimmed by 6 bases and J by 2 bases, leaving 18 bases between them.

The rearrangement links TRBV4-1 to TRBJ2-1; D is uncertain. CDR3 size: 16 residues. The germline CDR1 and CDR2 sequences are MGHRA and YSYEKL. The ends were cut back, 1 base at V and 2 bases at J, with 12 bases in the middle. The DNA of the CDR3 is TGCGCCAGCAGCCAAGTATCAGCGTTTCCCTACAATGAGCAGTTCTTC. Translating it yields CASSQVSAFPYNEQFF.

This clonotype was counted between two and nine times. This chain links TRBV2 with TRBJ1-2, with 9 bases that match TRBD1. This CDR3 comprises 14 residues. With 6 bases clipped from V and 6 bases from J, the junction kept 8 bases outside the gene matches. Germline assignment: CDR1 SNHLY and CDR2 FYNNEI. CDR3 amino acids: CASRPTGTGNGYTF. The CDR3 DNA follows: TGTGCCAGCAGACCCACCGGGACAGGGAATGGCTACACCTTC.

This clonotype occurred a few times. CDR3 protein: CASSQEAGGLTGELFF. CDR3 bases: TGTGCCAGCAGCCAGGAAGCGGGGGGCCTCACCGGGGAGCTGTTTTTT. V is TRBV4-2 and J is TRBJ2-2; 9 bases are a match to TRBD2. Germline V CDR1 and CDR2: LGHNA, YNFKEQ. J was trimmed by 4 bases and V by 3 bases; bases with no gene match: 6. The CDR3 has 16 amino acids.

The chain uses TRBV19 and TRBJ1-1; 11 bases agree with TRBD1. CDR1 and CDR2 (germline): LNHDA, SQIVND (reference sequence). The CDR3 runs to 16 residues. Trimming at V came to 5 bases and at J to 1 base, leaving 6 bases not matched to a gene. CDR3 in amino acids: CASSPPGQGANTEAFF. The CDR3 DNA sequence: TGTGCCAGTAGTCCCCCCGGACAGGGGGCGAACACTGAAGCTTTCTTT.

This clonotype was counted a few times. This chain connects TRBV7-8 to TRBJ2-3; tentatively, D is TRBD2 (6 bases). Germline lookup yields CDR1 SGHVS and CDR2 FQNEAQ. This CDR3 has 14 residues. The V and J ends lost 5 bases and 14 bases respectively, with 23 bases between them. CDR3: CASSPRGLPFPGYF. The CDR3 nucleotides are TGTGCCAGCAGCCCCCGGGGACTCCCATTCCCGGGGTATTTT. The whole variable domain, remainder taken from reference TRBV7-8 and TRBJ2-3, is GAGVSQSPRYKVAKRGQDVALRCDPISGHVSLFWYQQALGQGPEFLTYFQNEAQLDKSGLPSDRFFAERPEGSVSTLKIQRTQQEDSAVYLCASSPRGLPFPGYFGPGTRLTVL.

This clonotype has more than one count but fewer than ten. This chain's CDR3 is CSASELKNTEAFF. CDR3 DNA sequence: TGCAGTGCTAGTGAGTTGAAGAACACTGAAGCTTTCTTT. The genes are TRBV20-1 and TRBJ1-1, with D unresolved. The germline V gene has CDR1 DFQATT and CDR2 SNEGSKA (reference sequence). Trimming took off 3 bases at V and 1 base at J, with 9 bases between the two ends. There are 13 residues in the CDR3.

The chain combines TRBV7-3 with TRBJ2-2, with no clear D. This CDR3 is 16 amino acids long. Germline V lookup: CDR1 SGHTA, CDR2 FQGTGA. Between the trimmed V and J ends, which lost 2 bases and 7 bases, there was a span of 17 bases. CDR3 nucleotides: TGTGCCAGCAGCTTAGATACGTCCATGTTGGGCGGGGAGCTGTTTTTT. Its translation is CASSLDTSMLGGELFF. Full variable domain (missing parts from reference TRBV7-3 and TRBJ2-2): GAGVSQTPSNKVTEKGKYVELRCDPISGHTALYWYRQSLGQGPEFLIYFQGTGAADDSGLPNDRFFAVRPEGSVSTLKIQRTERGDSAVYLCASSLDTSMLGGELFFGEGSRLTVL.

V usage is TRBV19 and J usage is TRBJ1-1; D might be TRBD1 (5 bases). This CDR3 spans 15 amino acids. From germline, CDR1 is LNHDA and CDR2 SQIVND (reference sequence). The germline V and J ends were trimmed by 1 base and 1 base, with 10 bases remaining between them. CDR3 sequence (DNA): TGTGCCAGTAGTATAGGAGCGGGGACGAACACTGAAGCTTTCTTT. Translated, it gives CASSIGAGTNTEAFF.

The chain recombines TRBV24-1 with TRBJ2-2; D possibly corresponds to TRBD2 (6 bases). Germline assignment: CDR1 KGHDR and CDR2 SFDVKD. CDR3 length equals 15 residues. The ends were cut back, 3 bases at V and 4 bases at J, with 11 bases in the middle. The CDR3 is CATSDPKTSTGELFF. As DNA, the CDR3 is TGTGCCACCAGTGATCCGAAGACTAGCACCGGGGAGCTGTTTTTT.